There are many counts of the clone carrying this T cell receptor (beta chain). The data stem from a study of early T cells in non-severe SARS-CoV-2 infection. Individual cDNA molecules were tagged with unique molecular identifiers. MiXCR was run by TCRdb on the 5' RACE reads, yielding one entry per CDR3 protein. The sample holds about 97,000 distinct CDR3 sequences, roughly 9.6% seen once. V trimming: 6 bases; J trimming: 4 bases; junction bases outside the gene matches: 6. The CDR3 has 14 amino acids. Germline loops: CDR1 MNHEY, CDR2 SVGAGI. The receptor was isolated from an adult who was a healthcare worker with PCR-confirmed SARS-CoV-2 infection or an uninfected control (not recorded which). V is TRBV6-5 and J is TRBJ1-5; 7 nucleotides line up with TRBD1. The sequenced sample was whole blood, obtained at baseline. CDR3 bases: TGTGCCAGCAGCCCCCAGGGGGTAAATCAGCCCCAGCATTTT. Its translation is CASSPQGVNQPQHF.